This T cell receptor (beta chain) was identified during a study of CD8 T cells in ankylosing spondylitis. The table lists this clonotype with many counts. Each CDR3 protein is one row after TCRdb ran MiXCR on the 5' RACE reads. Of 200,000 to 250,000 distinct CDR3 sequences in the sample, around 10% were seen once. Sequenced input: blood, either unsorted or a sorted T cell fraction (not recorded which). The receptor's source is a male donor with ankylosing spondylitis or in good health (not recorded which).

The chain's CDR3 is CASSESGGLNEKLFF. The CDR3 DNA sequence: TGTGCCAGCAGTGAATCTGGGGGGCTCAATGAAAAACTGTTTTTT. The J gene is TRBJ1-4, the V gene TRBV25-1, with D maybe TRBD1 (6 bases). Germline CDR1 and CDR2: MGHDK and SYGVNS. Trimming took 1 base from V and 5 from J, leaving 11 bases between them. This CDR3 comprises 15 residues.